This T cell receptor (beta chain) appears in the sequencing data of a study of identical twins. Germline CDR1 reads DFQATT; CDR2 reads SNEGSKA (reference sequence). Losses at the gene ends were 3 bases for V and 7 bases for J; bases not matched to a gene: 7. The CDR3 covers 14 residues. Whole-study findings and limits: Carriage of fewer insertions was seen in abundant cord blood beta clonotypes, whereas memory repertoires showed none. The authors drew conclusions from cross-sectional statistical analysis rather than following the same donors.

A single record per CDR3 protein comes from TCRdb applying MiXCR to the 5' RACE reads. Of about 240,000 distinct CDR3 sequences listed, roughly a tenth are singletons. As regards this clonotype: Its cognate antigen is unknown.

This TCR was recovered from a man aged 50 or older in good health. V gene TRBV20-1 combines with J gene TRBJ2-1, with 9 bases identical to TRBD2. Sequencing was done on a sample of memory T cells sorted from blood. CDR3 protein: CSASQAGGRNEQFF. As DNA, the CDR3 is TGCAGTGCTAGTCAAGCGGGGGGTCGGAATGAGCAGTTCTTC.